This T cell receptor beta chain was sequenced in a study of long-term antiretroviral therapy in people with HIV. The authors ran the immunoSEQ assay, v3.0, at survey level. The data were produced by immunoSEQ multiplex PCR, yet TCRdb's version contains in-frame clones alone and is incomplete. The table records some 13,000 clones, approximately 80% of them present only once. Study results and limitations: For ART adherence, viral resistance and therapy changes, no data were available. Diversity measured after ART increased yet remained under transplant donor controls.

Each donor provided at least one pre-ART PBMC sample and at least two post-ART PBMC samples. CDR1 SEHNR and CDR2 FQNEAQ come from the germline V gene (reference sequence). The CDR3 length is 12 residues. V was shortened by 5 bases and J by 8 bases, with 12 bases between the two germline ends. A word on this clone: The antigen remains undetermined.

Sequenced material: unsorted PBMCs, taken 1.3 years after starting antiretroviral therapy. The clonotype comes from a woman aged 18-29 years with HIV. The rearrangement links TRBV7-9 to TRBJ1-2; TRBD1 might be the D (5 bases). The CDR3 DNA is TGTGCCAGCAGCGAACAAACAGGCGGCTACACCTTC. It encodes CASSEQTGGYTF.